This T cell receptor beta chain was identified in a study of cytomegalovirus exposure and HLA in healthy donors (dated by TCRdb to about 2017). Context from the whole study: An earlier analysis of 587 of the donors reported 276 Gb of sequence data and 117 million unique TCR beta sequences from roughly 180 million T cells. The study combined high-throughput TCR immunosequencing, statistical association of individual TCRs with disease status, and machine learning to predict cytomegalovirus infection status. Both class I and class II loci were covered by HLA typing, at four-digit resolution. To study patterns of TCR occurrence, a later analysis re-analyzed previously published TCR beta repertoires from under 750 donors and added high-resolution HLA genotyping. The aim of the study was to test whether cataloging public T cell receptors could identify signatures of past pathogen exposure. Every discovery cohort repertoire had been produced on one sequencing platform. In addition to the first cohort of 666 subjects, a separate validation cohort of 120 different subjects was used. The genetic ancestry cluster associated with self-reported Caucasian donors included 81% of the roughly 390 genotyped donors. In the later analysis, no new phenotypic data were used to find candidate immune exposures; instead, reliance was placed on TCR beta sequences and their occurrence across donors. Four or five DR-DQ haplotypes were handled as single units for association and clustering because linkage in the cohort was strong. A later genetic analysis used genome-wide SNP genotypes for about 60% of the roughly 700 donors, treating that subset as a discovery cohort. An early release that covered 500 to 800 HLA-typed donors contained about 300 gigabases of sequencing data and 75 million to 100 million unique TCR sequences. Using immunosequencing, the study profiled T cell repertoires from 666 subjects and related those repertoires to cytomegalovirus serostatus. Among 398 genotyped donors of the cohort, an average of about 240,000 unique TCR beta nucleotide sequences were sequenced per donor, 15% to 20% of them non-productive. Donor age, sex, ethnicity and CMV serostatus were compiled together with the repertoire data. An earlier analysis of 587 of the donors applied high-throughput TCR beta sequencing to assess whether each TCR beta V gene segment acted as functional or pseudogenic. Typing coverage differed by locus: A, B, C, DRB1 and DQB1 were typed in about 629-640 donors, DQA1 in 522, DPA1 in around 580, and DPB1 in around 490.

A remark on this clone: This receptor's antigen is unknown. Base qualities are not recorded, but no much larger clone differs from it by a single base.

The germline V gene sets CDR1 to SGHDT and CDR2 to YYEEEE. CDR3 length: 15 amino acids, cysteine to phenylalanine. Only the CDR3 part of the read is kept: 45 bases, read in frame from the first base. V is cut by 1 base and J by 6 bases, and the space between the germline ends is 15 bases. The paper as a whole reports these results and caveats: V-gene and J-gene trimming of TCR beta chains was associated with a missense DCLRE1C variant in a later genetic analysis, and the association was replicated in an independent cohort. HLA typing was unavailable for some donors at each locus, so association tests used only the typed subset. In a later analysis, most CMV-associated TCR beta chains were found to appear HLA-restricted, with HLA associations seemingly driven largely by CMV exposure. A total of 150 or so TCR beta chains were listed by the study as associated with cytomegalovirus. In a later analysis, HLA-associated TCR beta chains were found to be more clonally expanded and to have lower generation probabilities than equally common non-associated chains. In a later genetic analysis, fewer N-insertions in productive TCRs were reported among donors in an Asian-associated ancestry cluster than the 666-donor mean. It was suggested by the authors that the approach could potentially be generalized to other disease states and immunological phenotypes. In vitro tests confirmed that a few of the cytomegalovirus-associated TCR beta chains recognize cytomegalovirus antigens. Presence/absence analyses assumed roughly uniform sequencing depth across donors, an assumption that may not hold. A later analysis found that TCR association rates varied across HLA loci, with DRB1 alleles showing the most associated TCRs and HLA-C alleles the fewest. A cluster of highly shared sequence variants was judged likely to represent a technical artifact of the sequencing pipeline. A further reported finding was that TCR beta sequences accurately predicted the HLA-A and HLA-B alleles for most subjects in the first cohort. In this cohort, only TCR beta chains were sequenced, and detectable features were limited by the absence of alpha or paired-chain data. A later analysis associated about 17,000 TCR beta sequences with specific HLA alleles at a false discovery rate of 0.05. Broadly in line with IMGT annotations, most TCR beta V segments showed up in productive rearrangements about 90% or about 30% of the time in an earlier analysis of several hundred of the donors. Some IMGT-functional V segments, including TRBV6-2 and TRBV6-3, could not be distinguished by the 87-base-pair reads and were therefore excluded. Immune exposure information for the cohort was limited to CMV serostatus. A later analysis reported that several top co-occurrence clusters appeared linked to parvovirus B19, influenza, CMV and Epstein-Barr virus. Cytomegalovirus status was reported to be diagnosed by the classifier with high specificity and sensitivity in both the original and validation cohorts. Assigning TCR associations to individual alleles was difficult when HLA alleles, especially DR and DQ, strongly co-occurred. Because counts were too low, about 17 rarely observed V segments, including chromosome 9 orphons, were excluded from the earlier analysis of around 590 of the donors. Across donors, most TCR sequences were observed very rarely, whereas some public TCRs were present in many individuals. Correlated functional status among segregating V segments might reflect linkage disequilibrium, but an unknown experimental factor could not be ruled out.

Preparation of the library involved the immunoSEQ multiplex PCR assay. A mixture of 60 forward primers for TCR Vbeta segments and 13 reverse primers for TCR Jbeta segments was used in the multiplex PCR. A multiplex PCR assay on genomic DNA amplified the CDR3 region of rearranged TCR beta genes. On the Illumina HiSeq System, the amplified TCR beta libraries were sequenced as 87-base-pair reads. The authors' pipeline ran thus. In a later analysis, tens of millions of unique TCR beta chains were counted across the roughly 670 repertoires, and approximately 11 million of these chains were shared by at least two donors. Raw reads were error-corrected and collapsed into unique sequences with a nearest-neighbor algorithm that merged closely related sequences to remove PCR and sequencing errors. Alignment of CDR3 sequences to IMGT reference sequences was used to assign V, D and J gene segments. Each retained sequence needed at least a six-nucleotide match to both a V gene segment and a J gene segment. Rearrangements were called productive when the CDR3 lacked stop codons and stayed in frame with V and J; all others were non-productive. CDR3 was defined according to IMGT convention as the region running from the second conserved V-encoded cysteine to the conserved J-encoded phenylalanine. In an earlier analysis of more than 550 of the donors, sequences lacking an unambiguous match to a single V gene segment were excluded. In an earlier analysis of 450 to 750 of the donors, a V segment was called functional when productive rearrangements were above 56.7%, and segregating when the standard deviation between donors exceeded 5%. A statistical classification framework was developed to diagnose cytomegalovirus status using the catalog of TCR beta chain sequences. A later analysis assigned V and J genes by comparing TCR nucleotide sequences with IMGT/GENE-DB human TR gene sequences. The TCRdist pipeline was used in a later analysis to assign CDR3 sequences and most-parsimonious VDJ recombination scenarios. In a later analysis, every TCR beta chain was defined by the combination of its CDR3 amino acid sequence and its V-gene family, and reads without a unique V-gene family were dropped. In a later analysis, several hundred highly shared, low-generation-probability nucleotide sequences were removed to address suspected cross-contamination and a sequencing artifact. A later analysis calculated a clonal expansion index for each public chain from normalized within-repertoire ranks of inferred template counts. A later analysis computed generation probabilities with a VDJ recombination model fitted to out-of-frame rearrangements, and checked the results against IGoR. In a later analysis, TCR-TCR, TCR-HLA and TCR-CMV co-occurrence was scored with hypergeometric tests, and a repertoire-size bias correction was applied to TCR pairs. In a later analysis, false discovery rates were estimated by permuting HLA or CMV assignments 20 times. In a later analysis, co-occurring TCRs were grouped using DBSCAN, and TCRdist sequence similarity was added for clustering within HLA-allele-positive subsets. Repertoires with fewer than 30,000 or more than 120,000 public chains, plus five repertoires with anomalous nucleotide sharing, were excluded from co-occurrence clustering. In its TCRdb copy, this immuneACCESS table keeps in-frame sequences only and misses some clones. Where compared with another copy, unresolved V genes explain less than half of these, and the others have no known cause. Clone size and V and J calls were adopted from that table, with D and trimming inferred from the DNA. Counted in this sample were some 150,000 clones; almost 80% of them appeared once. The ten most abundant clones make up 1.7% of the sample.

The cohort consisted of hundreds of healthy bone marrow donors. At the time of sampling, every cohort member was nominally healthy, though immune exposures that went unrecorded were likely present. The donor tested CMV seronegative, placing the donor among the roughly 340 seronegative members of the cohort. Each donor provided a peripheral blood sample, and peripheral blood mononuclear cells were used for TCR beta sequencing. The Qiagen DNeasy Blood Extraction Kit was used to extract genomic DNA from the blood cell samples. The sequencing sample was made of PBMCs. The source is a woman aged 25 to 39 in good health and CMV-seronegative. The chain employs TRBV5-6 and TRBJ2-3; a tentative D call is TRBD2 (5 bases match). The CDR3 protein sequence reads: CASSLRSLRGDTQYF. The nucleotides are TGTGCCAGCAGCTTGAGGAGCCTACGAGGGGATACGCAGTATTTT.